These T cell receptor beta chains were read from a single sample in a study of T cells in Graves' hyperthyroidism and ophthalmopathy. TCRdb reanalysed the multiplex PCR reads using MiXCR and keeps one entry per CDR3 protein. The repertoire has around 450,000 distinct CDR3 sequences, around 16% of them found once; the top ten carry almost 8%. Sequencing used blood. These receptors all stem from a woman under 30 with Graves' hyperthyroidism. CDR3s include the opening cysteine and the closing phenylalanine or tryptophan. D genes are given only for firm matches. Part of the rows lack a size; the others show once, few, many or a class for expanded clones.

17	.	TRBD2	TRBV5-1	TRBJ2-1	CASSPPRLAGDSNEQFF	TGCGCCAGCAGCCCCCCCCGACTAGCGGGAGATAGCAATGAGCAGTTCTTC
16	.	TRBD1	TRBV12-3/TRBV12-4	TRBJ2-2	CASSGGQGRKTGELFF	TGTGCCAGCAGTGGGGGACAGGGGCGAAAGACCGGGGAGCTGTTTTTT
13	few	.	TRBV30	TRBJ2-7	CAWSRLNRDKQYF	TGTGCCTGGAGTCGTTTGAACAGGGACAAGCAGTACTTC
15	many	TRBD1	TRBV30	TRBJ1-2	CAWRGGTGGNYGYTF	TGTGCCTGGAGAGGAGGGACAGGGGGCAACTATGGCTACACCTTC
14	many	.	TRBV7-8	TRBJ2-5	CASSLLETRETQYF	TGTGCCAGCAGCTTACTAGAGACAAGAGAGACCCAGTACTTC
13	.	TRBD1	TRBV12-3/TRBV12-4	TRBJ1-5	CASRPLGTGPQHF	TGTGCCAGCAGACCTCTTGGGACAGGGCCCCAGCATTTT
14	many	.	TRBV6-1	TRBJ2-1	CASSSGGLDNEQFF	TGTGCCAGCAGTTCGGGGGGCCTCGACAATGAGCAGTTCTTC
16	many	TRBD1	TRBV6-2/TRBV6-3	TRBJ1-6	CASSQDAPGGWSPLHF	TGTGCCAGCAGTCAAGATGCTCCAGGGGGCTGGTCACCCCTCCACTTT
13	many	TRBD2	TRBV30	TRBJ2-7	CAWSEFGGAEQYF	TGTGCCTGGAGTGAGTTCGGGGGGGCCGAGCAGTACTTC
16	.	.	TRBV14	TRBJ1-2	CAGSQSLGAGSYGYTF	TGTGCCGGCAGCCAATCCTTGGGGGCAGGGTCCTATGGCTACACCTTC
12	many	.	TRBV28	TRBJ1-2	CASTFWGGGYTF	TGTGCCAGTACCTTTTGGGGCGGGGGCTACACCTTC
12	few	.	TRBV27	TRBJ2-5	CASSSTTETQYF	TGTGCCAGCAGTTCCACGACAGAGACCCAGTACTTC
13	.	.	TRBV5-1	TRBJ2-5	CASSLGAFETQYF	TGCGCCAGCAGCCTCGGGGCTTTCGAGACCCAGTACTTC
16	many	.	TRBV12-3/TRBV12-4	TRBJ2-3	CASSLSLDSPTDTQYF	TGTGCCAGCAGTTTATCCCTGGACTCTCCTACAGATACGCAGTATTTT
14	many	.	TRBV10-3	TRBJ1-2	CAISEASGIYGYTF	TGTGCCATCAGTGAAGCATCCGGGATCTATGGCTACACCTTC
16	many	TRBD1	TRBV9	TRBJ1-1	CASSGVRGRMNTEAFF	TGTGCCAGCAGCGGAGTTAGGGGGCGGATGAACACTGAAGCTTTCTTT
15	many	TRBD2	TRBV20-1	TRBJ2-5	CSARGRGGRAETQYF	TGCAGTGCTAGGGGACGGGGGGGGCGTGCGGAGACCCAGTACTTC
16	many	.	TRBV4-1	TRBJ2-3	CASSLPAGVPPNTQYF	TGCGCCAGCAGCCTTCCGGCGGGCGTCCCTCCAAATACGCAGTATTTT
14	many	.	TRBV6-2/TRBV6-3	TRBJ1-2	CASSFLTGGYGYTF	TGTGCCAGCAGTTTCCTGACGGGAGGCTATGGCTACACCTTC
15	few	.	TRBV5-1	TRBJ2-2	CVSSLDQGYTGELFF	TGCGTCAGCAGCTTGGACCAGGGGTACACCGGGGAGCTGTTTTTT
18	few	TRBD1	TRBV6-1	TRBJ2-2	CASTDRQGAYTNTGELFF	TGTGCCAGCACTGACCGACAGGGAGCGTACACGAACACCGGGGAGCTGTTTTTT
13	few	.	TRBV5-6	TRBJ2-3	CASSLDLPDTQYF	TGTGCCAGCAGCCTGGACCTCCCAGATACGCAGTATTTT